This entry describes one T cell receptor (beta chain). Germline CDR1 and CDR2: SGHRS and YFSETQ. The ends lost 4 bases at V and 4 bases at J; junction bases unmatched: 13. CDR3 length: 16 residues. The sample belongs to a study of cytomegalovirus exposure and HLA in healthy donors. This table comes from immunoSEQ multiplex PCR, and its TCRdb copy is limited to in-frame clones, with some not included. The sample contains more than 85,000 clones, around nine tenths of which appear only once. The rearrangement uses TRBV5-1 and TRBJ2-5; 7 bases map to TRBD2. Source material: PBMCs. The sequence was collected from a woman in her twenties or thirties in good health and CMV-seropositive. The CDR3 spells CASSDSGWLAGETQYF. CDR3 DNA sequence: TGCGCCAGCAGCGACTCGGGATGGTTAGCGGGAGAGACCCAGTACTTC.